The 22 T cell receptor beta chains below all came from one sample that was sequenced in a study of blood T cells in healthy people across ages. Then a second PCR, running roughly 6 to 11 cycles, was carried out with a sample-barcoded 5' primer and a J-beta primer mix. TCRdb itself ran the 5' RACE reads through MiXCR, one entry per CDR3 protein. The table shows 800,000 to 1,300,000 distinct CDR3 sequences, with roughly a quarter occurring only once. These data also formed part of another study, on T cells of mothers and their children.

Sequenced material: blood. Every receptor here comes from a girl aged 2-10 years in good health.

This clonotype was counted between two and nine times. The chain joins TRBV7-3 to TRBJ2-2; D is unclear. The germline CDR1 and CDR2 sequences are SGHTA and FQGTGA. There are 13 residues in the CDR3. The V and J ends lost 2 bases and 5 bases respectively, with 6 bases between them. The CDR3 sequence is CASSLGPTGELFF. The CDR3 coding sequence is TGTGCCAGCAGCTTAGGGCCGACCGGGGAGCTGTTTTTT.

CDR3 in amino acids: CASSLVGSGNEQFF. The DNA for the CDR3 is TGTGCCAGCAGTTTAGTGGGCAGTGGCAATGAGCAGTTCTTC. V gene TRBV6-5 combines with J gene TRBJ2-1; D ambiguous. CDR3 length: 14 amino acids. Germline lookup yields CDR1 MNHEY and CDR2 SVGAGI. V lost 4 bases to trimming and J lost 6 bases, with 13 bases between them.

This clonotype was found a few times. CDR3: CASSQDGRGDIYGYTF. The CDR3 nucleotides read TGTGCCAGCAGCCAAGATGGCAGGGGAGATATCTATGGCTACACCTTC. The chain uses TRBV4-2 and TRBJ1-2; maybe TRBD1 (6 bases). CDR3 length: 16 residues. Per the germline V gene, CDR1 is LGHNA and CDR2 is YNFKEQ. V was pared by 0 bases and J by 4 bases, with 15 bases between.

This chain links TRBV6-6 with TRBJ2-3; no clear D. Germline-derived CDR1 and CDR2 are MNHNY and SVGAGI (reference sequence). The V end lost 3 bases, the J end lost 4 bases, and 11 bases lay between the germline ends. The CDR3 covers 14 residues. The CDR3 region has the DNA TGTGCCAGCAGTTATAGGCAGGCGGCAGATACGCAGTATTTT. Translated, it gives CASSYRQAADTQYF.

The rearrangement links TRBV5-1 to TRBJ2-5, with 7 nucleotides matching TRBD1. This CDR3 has 16 amino acids. CDR1 is SGHRS, CDR2 YFSETQ, per germline. V lost 3 bases, J lost 2 bases, and 10 bases stayed unmatched. The CDR3 DNA follows: TGCGCCAGCAGCTGGAGCCGGGACAGCCTTCAAGAGACCCAGTACTTC. Its translation is CASSWSRDSLQETQYF.

The chain uses TRBV7-9 and TRBJ1-3; no clear D gene. The CDR3 consists of 14 residues. Trimming cost V 5 bases and J 8 bases, with 16 bases left between them. Germline CDR1 and CDR2: SEHNR and FQNEAQ (reference sequence). The CDR3 here is CASSPRPPPDTIYF. For the CDR3, the DNA is TGTGCCAGCAGCCCACGCCCCCCGCCCGACACCATATATTTT.

This clonotype was picked up a small number of times. In DNA form, the CDR3 reads TGCAGTGCTAGAGATGCTAGCGGGGGAGGGGGAACAGATACGCAGTATTTT. As protein: CSARDASGGGGTDTQYF. The genes are TRBV20-1 and TRBJ2-3, with 10 bases matching TRBD2. J was trimmed by 3 bases and V by 0 bases; bases with no gene match: 9. CDR1 is DFQATT and CDR2 is SNEGSKA in the germline V gene (reference sequence). The CDR3 is 17 amino acids.

This clonotype came up many times. The chain employs TRBV7-9 and TRBJ2-7; 10 nucleotides match TRBD2. Germline trimming cut 3 bases from V and 3 bases from J; bases unmatched to any gene: 2. This CDR3 is built from 14 residues. From germline, CDR1 is SEHNR and CDR2 FQNEAQ (reference sequence). CDR3 protein: CASSFPSGSYEQYF. The CDR3 DNA sequence: TGTGCCAGCAGCTTCCCTAGCGGGAGCTACGAGCAGTACTTC.

This clonotype showed up just a few times. This CDR3 reads CASSLGAGLLTDTQYF. The CDR3 nucleotides read TGTGCCAGCAGCTTGGGAGCGGGCCTTCTCACAGATACGCAGTATTTT. V and J are TRBV5-5 and TRBJ2-3; the D gene is possibly TRBD2 (6 bases). V dropped 0 bases and J dropped 2 bases, with 13 bases sitting between them. The CDR3 consists of 16 residues. Germline CDR1 reads SGHKS; CDR2 reads YYEKEE (reference sequence).

The rearrangement uses TRBV5-1 and TRBJ2-1; a possible D gene is TRBD1 (5 bases). With 7 bases removed from V and 7 bases from J, the gap between germline ends came to 21 bases. The CDR3 runs to 15 residues. Germline CDR1 SGHRS, CDR2 YFSETQ. The CDR3 region has the DNA TGCGCCAGCGGAGTGGGGCTGCTCCAGGCAAATGAGCAGTTCTTC. Translating it yields CASGVGLLQANEQFF.

This chain connects TRBV4-1 to TRBJ2-2; D possibly corresponds to TRBD2 (6 bases). CDR3 length equals 15 residues. Between the trimmed V and J ends, which lost 4 bases and 6 bases, there was a span of 15 bases. Germline CDR1 MGHRA, CDR2 YSYEKL. CDR3 in DNA: TGCGCCAGCAGCCGTAGTCTAGCGTCCGCCGGGGAGCTGTTTTTT. It yields the protein CASSRSLASAGELFF.

The chain is built from TRBV11-2 and TRBJ1-2, with 7 nucleotides matching TRBD1. CDR1 is SGHAT and CDR2 is FQNNGV in the germline V gene. The CDR3 has 19 amino acids. After removal of 5 bases from V and 4 bases from J, the junction contained 22 bases not matched to a gene. CDR3 loop: CASSELGPVQGVHRYGYTF. CDR3 nucleotide sequence: TGTGCCAGCAGCGAATTGGGGCCAGTGCAGGGGGTTCACCGCTATGGCTACACCTTC.

This chain joins TRBV28 and TRBJ2-1; D gene ambiguous. The J call is in doubt because the DNA end fits TRBJ2-7 better. The CDR3 contains 16 residues. Germline CDR1 reads MDHEN; CDR2 reads SYDVKM. The CDR3 region has the DNA TGTGCCAGCAGTCGCACGAAGGGCGCCTACTCCTACGAGCAGTACTTC. It yields the protein CASSRTKGAYSYEQYF.

This clonotype has only a few counts. The chain carries TRBV2 and TRBJ2-5; TRBD2 matches 12 bases. Per the germline V gene, CDR1 is SNHLY and CDR2 is FYNNEI. The CDR3 is made up of 17 amino acids. V lost 8 bases to trimming and J lost 2 bases; unmatched junction nucleotides: 12. The CDR3 spells CASGGLAGWEEQETQYF. CDR3 bases: TGTGCCAGCGGTGGACTAGCGGGGTGGGAGGAACAAGAGACCCAGTACTTC.

The chain has TRBV6-2 or TRBV6-3 and TRBJ1-6; D call uncertain. The CDR3 length is 14 residues. Trimming shortened V by 7 bases and J by 7 bases, and 14 bases separated the two germline ends. Germline-derived CDR1 and CDR2 are MNHEY and SVGEGT. The CDR3 DNA reads TGTGCCAGCACCCTGACTAGGGCGAATTCACCCCTCCACTTT. Translating it yields CASTLTRANSPLHF.

This chain uses TRBV7-2 with TRBJ1-6; no clear D gene. There are 13 residues in the CDR3. V gave up 3 bases and J gave up 11 bases, with 11 bases separating them. CDR1 SGHTA and CDR2 FQGNSA come from the germline V gene. In DNA form, the CDR3 reads TGTGCCAGCAGCTTCTCGCCCCAGGCACCCCTCCACTTT. It yields the protein CASSFSPQAPLHF. The full variable domain, its missing parts supplied by reference TRBV7-2 and TRBJ1-6, is GAGVSQSPSNKVTEKGKDVELRCDPISGHTALYWYRQSLGQGLEFLIYFQGNSAPDKSGLPSDRFSAERTGGSVSTLTIQRTQQEDSAVYLCASSFSPQAPLHFGNGTRLTVT.

This clonotype was counted between two and nine times. This chain uses TRBV5-1 with TRBJ2-7; a possible D gene is TRBD2 (5 bases). The DNA end favors TRBJ2-5, so the J call may be wrong. Germline V gives CDR1 SGHRS, CDR2 YFSETQ. CDR3 size: 14 residues. CDR3 in amino acids: CASGRSGQQETQYF. The CDR3 bases are TGCGCCAGCGGACGGAGCGGTCAACAAGAGACCCAGTACTTC.

This clonotype has more than one count but fewer than ten. The rearrangement joins TRBV29-1 to TRBJ1-2; TRBD1 agrees at 8 bases. V lost 0 bases, J lost 11 bases, and 11 bases stayed unmatched. The CDR3 is made up of 14 amino acids. The germline V gene has CDR1 SQVTM and CDR2 ANQGSEA. CDR3 in DNA: TGCAGCGTTGAAGATGGAGGACAGGGAGAAGAATACACCTTC. This translates into CSVEDGGQGEEYTF. Full variable domain (rest looked up from reference TRBV29-1 and TRBJ1-2): SAVISQKPSRDICQRGTSLTIQCQVDSQVTMMFWYRQQPGQSLTLIATANQGSEATYESGFVIDKFPISRPNLTFSTLTVSNMSPEDSSIYLCSVEDGGQGEEYTFGSGTRLTVV.

The rearrangement uses TRBV29-1 and TRBJ2-2; TRBD2 is a possible D gene (6 bases). This CDR3 has 14 residues. CDR1 SQVTM and CDR2 ANQGSEA come from the germline V gene. V lost 5 bases, J lost 5 bases, and 15 bases lay in between. For the CDR3, the DNA is TGCAGCGTTCCTACCCCCCGGGGGACCGGGGAGCTGTTTTTT. It encodes CSVPTPRGTGELFF.

This clonotype was found once. This chain uses TRBV12-3 or TRBV12-4 with TRBJ1-2; weak D call: TRBD1 (5 bases). V was clipped by 2 bases and J by 8 bases, with 27 bases between them. The CDR3 consists of 18 residues. The CDR3 DNA follows: TGTGCCAGCAGTTTATGGGGCGGGGTGGACCTTAATGCGGACGGCTACACCTTC. This gives the protein CASSLWGGVDLNADGYTF.

The rearrangement uses TRBV2 and TRBJ1-1, with D tentatively TRBD1 (5 bases). CDR3 size: 14 residues. The germline V and J ends were trimmed by 10 bases and 1 base, with 16 bases remaining between them. Looked up from germline, CDR1 is SNHLY and CDR2 is FYNNEI. CDR3 region: CATTLRQGNTEAFF. In DNA form, the CDR3 reads TGTGCCACAACACTTCGGCAGGGGAACACTGAAGCTTTCTTT.

This clonotype was seen once. The rearrangement uses TRBV7-2 and TRBJ1-2; 11 nucleotides line up with TRBD1. This CDR3 spans 17 amino acids. Germline CDR1 and CDR2: SGHTA and FQGNSA. Trimming removed 1 base from V and 6 bases from J; junction bases left unmatched: 10. CDR3 nucleotides: TGTGCCAGCAGCTTAGAGGCGGACAGGGGGCCTTATAATGGCTACACCTTC. This gives the protein CASSLEADRGPYNGYTF.